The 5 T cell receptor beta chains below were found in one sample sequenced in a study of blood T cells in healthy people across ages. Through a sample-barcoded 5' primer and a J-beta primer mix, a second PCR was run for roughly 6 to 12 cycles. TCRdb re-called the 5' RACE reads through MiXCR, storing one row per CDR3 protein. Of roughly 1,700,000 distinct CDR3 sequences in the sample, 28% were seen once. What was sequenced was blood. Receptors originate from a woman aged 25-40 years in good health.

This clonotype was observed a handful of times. The CDR3: CSAKGQSTGELFF. CDR3 in DNA: TGCAGTGCTAAGGGACAGAGCACCGGGGAGCTGTTTTTT. This rearrangement joins TRBV20-1 to TRBJ2-2; TRBD1 matches at 7 bases. CDR3 length: 13 residues. The germline gives CDR1 DFQATT, CDR2 SNEGSKA (reference sequence). Unmatched junction bases numbered 3, after V lost 4 bases and J lost 4 bases.

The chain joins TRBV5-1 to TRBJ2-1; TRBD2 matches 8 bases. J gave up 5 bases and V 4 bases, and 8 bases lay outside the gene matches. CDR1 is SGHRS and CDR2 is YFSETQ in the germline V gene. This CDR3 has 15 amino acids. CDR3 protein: CASSPRSSGDNEQFF. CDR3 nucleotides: TGCGCCAGCAGCCCCCGGAGTAGCGGGGACAATGAGCAGTTCTTC.

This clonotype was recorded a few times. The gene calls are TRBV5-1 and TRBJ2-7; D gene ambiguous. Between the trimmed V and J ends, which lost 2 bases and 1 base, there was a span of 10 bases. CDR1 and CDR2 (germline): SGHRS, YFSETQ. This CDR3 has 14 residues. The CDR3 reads CASSFQEPSYEQYF. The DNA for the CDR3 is TGCGCCAGCAGCTTTCAGGAGCCATCCTACGAGCAGTACTTC.

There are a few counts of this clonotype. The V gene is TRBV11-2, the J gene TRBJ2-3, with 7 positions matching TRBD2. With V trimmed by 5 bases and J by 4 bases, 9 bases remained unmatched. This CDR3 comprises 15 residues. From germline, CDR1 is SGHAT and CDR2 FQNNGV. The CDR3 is CASSHQRGGADTQYF. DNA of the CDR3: TGTGCCAGCAGCCATCAGCGGGGAGGCGCAGATACGCAGTATTTT.

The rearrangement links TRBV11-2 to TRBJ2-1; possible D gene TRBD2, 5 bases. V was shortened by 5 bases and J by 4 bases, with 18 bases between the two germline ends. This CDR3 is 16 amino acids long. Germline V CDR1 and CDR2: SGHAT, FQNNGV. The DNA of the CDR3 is TGTGCCAGCAGCGCGTTGGTAGGTGGAGGTTACAATGAGCAGTTCTTC. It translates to CASSALVGGGYNEQFF.